This record looks at one TCR beta chain sequence and its context. Antigen specificity is unknown. The table came from immunoSEQ multiplex PCR; TCRdb's copy has only in-frame clones and leaves some out. The sample has about 50,000 clones; 70% to 90% are singletons. The CDR3 is 16 residues long. CDR1 and CDR2 from the germline V gene are SGHNT and YENEEA. The ends were cut back, 5 bases at V and 3 bases at J, with 17 bases in the middle. The sample belongs to a study of T cell responses to AZD1222 COVID-19 vaccine. Study-level points and caveats: Dominant at 160-218 and 743-854, vaccine-associated CD4 TCRs also spanned spike.

The chain is built from TRBV11-3 and TRBJ2-1; D tentatively fits TRBD1 or TRBD2 (5 bases each). The receptor comes from an adult in good health. The sample here was peripheral blood, taken on day 0 of AZD1222 vaccination. This CDR3 is CASSKDPRGRYNEQFF. DNA for the CDR3: TGTGCCAGCAGCAAAGATCCTAGGGGACGCTACAATGAGCAGTTCTTC.